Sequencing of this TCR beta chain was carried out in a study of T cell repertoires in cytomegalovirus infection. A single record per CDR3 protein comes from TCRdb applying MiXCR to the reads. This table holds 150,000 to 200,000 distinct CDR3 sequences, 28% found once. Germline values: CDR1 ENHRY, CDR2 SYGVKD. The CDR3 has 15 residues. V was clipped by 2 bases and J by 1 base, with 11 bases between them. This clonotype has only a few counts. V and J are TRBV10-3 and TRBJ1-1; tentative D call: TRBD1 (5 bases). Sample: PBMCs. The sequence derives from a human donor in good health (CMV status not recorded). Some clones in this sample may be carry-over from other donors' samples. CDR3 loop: CAISEGDRWNTEAFF. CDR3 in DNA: TGTGCCATCAGTGAGGGCGACAGATGGAACACTGAAGCTTTCTTT.